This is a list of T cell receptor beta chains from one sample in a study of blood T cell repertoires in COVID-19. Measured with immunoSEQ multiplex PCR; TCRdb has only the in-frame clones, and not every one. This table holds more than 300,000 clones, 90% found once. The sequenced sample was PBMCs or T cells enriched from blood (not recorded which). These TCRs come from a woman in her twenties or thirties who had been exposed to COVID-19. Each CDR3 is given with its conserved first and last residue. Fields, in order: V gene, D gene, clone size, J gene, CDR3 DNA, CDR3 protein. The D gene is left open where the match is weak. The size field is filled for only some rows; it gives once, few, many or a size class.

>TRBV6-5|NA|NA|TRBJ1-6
TGTGCCAGCACGGGGTTCTCCTATAATTCACCCCTCCACTTT
CASTGFSYNSPLHF
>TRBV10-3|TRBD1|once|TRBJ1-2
TGTGCCATCACCGGACAGGGGGCCGCTAACTATGGCTACACCTTC
CAITGQGAANYGYTF
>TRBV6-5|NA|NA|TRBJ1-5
TGTGCCAGCAGGTTCGCGGAGGGTCAGCCCCAGCATTTT
CASRFAEGQPQHF
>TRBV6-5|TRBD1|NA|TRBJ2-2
TGTGCCAGCTCCCCCCCGGGACAGGGTACCGGGGAGCTGTTTTTT
CASSPPGQGTGELFF
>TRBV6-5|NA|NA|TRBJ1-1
TGTGCCAGCAGGGCGGGACGGCCAAACACTGAAGCTTTCTTT
CASRAGRPNTEAFF
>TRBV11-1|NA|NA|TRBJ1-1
TGTGCCAGCAGCGACACAGGGATTGAAGCTTTCTTT
CASSDTGIEAFF
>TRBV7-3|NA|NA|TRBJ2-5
TGTGCCAGCAGCCCCCAAGGGGGGGGTTTGGAAGAGACCCAGTACTTC
CASSPQGGGLEETQYF
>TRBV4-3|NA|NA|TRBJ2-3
TGCGCCAGCAGCCAAGATCGTAGATCGCCCGCGACAGATACGCAGTATTTT
CASSQDRRSPATDTQYF
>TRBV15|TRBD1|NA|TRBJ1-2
TGTGCCACCAGCAGAGTAGGGGACAGGGGACTATATTCTTCCCCGTATGGCTACACCTTC
CATSRVGDRGLYSSPYGYTF
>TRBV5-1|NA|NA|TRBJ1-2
TGCGCCAGCAGCTTGGGCGGCCTGGCTAACTATGGCTACACCTTC
CASSLGGLANYGYTF
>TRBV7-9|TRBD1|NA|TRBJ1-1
TGTGCCAGCAGCTTAGCGGGACAGGGGGCCTCTGAAGCTTTCTTT
CASSLAGQGASEAFF
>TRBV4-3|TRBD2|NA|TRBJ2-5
TGCGCCAGCAGCCACTACGCGGCAGCGGGGGAGACCCAGTACTTC
CASSHYAAAGETQYF
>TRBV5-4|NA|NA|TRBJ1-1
TGTGCCAGCAGCTTGGCCCAGGGTTTCACTGAAGCTTTCTTT
CASSLAQGFTEAFF
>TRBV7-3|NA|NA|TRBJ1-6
TGTGCCAGCAGCCCCGGGACAAGTAATTCACCCCTCCACTTT
CASSPGTSNSPLHF
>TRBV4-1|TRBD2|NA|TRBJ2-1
TGCGCCAGCAGCCAAGCGGGAGGGGACCAGCAGTTCTTC
CASSQAGGDQQFF
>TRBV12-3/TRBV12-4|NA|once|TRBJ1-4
TGTGCCAGCAGTTTAACAGTTAATGAAAAACTGTTTTTT
CASSLTVNEKLFF
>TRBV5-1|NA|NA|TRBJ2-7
TGCGCCAGCAGCGCGACAGAGTACGAGCAGTACTTC
CASSATEYEQYF
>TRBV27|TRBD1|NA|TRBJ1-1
TGTGCCAGCAGCCAGGGGGACAGGGGTGGGGAAGCTTTCTTT
CASSQGDRGGEAFF
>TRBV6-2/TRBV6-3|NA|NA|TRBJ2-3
TGTGCCAGCAGTTCTTACACAGATACGCAGTATTTT
CASSSYTDTQYF
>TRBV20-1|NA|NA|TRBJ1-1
TGCAGTGCTTACGACAGGTTTGAGGCTTTCTTT
CSAYDRFEAFF
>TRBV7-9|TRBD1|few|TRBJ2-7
TGTGCCAGCAGCGACGCCGACAGGGGCTACGAGCAGTACTTC
CASSDADRGYEQYF